Given below is one TCR beta chain in context. Its antigen is currently unknown. This record comes from a study of cytomegalovirus exposure and HLA in healthy donors. Notes on the study in general: Altogether, 160 or so TCR beta chains were recorded as cytomegalovirus-associated. Most TCR sequences were seen very rarely across donors, but some public TCRs occurred in many. Subsequent analysis showed first-cohort TCR clusters tending to co-occur in over a hundred validation repertoires.

Libraries were prepared by immunoSEQ multiplex PCR; TCRdb keeps only in-frame clonotypes and omits some of them. The sample lists 250,000 to 350,000 clones; 88% were seen once. Separation from the roughly 690-subject first cohort characterized the roughly 110-subject validation cohort, to which the donors belonged. This clonotype was obtained from a man aged 25 to 45 in good health and CMV-seronegative. Sequenced: PBMCs.

In DNA, the CDR3 is TGCAGCGTCGCACCCAGACAGCTGAACACTGAAGCTTTCTTT. This encodes CSVAPRQLNTEAFF. The chain employs TRBV29-1 and TRBJ1-1; the D gene is possibly TRBD1 (5 bases). The CDR3 loop spans 14 amino acids. Trimming stripped 6 bases from V and 0 bases from J, with 14 bases between. Germline CDR1 SQVTM, CDR2 ANQGSEA.